The source of this T cell receptor beta chain is a study of graft-versus-host responses after intestinal transplantation. Study summary: Multivisceral, liver-intestinal, or isolated intestinal grafts went to recipients.

The table came from immunoSEQ multiplex PCR; TCRdb's copy has only in-frame clones and leaves some out. The data show approximately 13,000 clones, less than 40% seen once. Overall study results and limits: The study found high graft-versus-host to host-versus-graft clonal ratios in allografts of patients with graft-donor T cell macrochimerism.

The authors combined around 200,000 CFSE-labeled responder cells with around 200,000 irradiated, violet-dye-labeled stimulator cells in plates. Sorted cells were CFSE-low CD3+CD4+ or CD3+CD8+ proliferating responders. V shed 3 bases, J shed 2 bases, and the junction held 4 bases outside the gene matches. From germline, CDR1 is SGHVS and CDR2 FNYEAQ. The CDR3 is 14 amino acids. The sequence was collected from a human patient who received an intestinal transplant. The gene calls are TRBV7-6 and TRBJ2-7, with 7 bases fitting TRBD2. This specimen consisted of alloreactive CD8+ T cells from a mixed lymphocyte reaction culture, obtained before intestinal transplant. Subset noted: CFSE-low proliferating T cells sorted from roughly 6-day pre-transplant mixed lymphocyte reaction (GvH or HvG direction). CDR3 loop: CASSFIAGPYEQYF. Written as DNA, the CDR3 is TGTGCCAGCAGCTTCATAGCGGGTCCCTACGAGCAGTACTTC.